Sequencing of this T cell receptor beta chain was carried out in a study of blood T cell repertoires in COVID-19. Participants were aged about 18 to 90 years, lived in some 23 US areas, and enrolled virtually. V was pared by 4 bases and J by 0 bases, with 10 bases between. The CDR3 loop spans 14 amino acids. Germline V CDR1 and CDR2: SGHRS, YFSETQ. Profiled with immunoSEQ multiplex PCR; TCRdb holds only in-frame clones, not every one. The repertoire includes more than 300,000 clones, 92% of them detected once, and around a sixth sits in the top ten. This receptor was identified in a woman in her 30s who had recovered from COVID-19. Sample: PBMCs or T cells enriched from blood (not recorded which). The chain uses TRBV5-1 and TRBJ1-1, with D possibly being TRBD1 (5 bases). For the CDR3, the DNA is TGCGCCAGCAGCGGGGGAGGTTTGAACACTGAAGCTTTCTTT. This translates into CASSGGGLNTEAFF.